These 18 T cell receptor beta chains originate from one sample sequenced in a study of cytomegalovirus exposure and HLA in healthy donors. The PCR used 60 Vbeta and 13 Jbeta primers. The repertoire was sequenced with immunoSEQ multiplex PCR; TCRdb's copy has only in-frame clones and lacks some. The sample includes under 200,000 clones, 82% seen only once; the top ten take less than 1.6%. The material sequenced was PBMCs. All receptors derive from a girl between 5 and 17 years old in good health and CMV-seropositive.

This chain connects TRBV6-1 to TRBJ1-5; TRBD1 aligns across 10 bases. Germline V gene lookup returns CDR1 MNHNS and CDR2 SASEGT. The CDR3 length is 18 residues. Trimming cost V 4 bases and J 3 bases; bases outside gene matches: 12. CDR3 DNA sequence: TGTGCCAGCAGTGGGGGGACAGGGGTCTTCGGATACAATCAGCCCCAGCATTTT. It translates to CASSGGTGVFGYNQPQHF.

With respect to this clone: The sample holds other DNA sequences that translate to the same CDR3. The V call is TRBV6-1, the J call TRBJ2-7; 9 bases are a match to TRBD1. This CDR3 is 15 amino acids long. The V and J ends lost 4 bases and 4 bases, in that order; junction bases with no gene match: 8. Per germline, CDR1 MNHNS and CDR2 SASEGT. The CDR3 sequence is CASSAGTGRGYEQYF. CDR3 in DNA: TGTGCCAGCAGTGCAGGGACAGGGAGGGGATACGAGCAGTACTTC.

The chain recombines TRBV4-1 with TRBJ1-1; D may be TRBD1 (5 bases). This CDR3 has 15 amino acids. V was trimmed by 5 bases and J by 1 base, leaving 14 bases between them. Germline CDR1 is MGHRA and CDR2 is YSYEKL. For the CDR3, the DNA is TGCGCCAGCAGCTCCCTGCTTCAGGGGAACACTGAAGCTTTCTTT. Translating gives CASSSLLQGNTEAFF.

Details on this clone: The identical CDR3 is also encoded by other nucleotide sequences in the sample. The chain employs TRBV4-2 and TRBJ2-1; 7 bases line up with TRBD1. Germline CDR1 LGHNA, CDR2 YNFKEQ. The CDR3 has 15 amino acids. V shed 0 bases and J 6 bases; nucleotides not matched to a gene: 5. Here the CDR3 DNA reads TGTGCCAGCAGCCAAGATAGGGGGCTAGTCAATGAGCAGTTCTTC. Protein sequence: CASSQDRGLVNEQFF.

The CDR3 DNA reads TGTGCCAGCAGCTTGGGGGGGCCCGCCACAGATACGCAGTATTTT. It codes for CASSLGGPATDTQYF. The rearrangement links TRBV11-2 to TRBJ2-3; D might be TRBD2 (7 bases). Germline V gives CDR1 SGHAT, CDR2 FQNNGV. The V end was cut by 3 bases, the J end by 2 bases, with 12 bases between. The CDR3 loop spans 15 amino acids.

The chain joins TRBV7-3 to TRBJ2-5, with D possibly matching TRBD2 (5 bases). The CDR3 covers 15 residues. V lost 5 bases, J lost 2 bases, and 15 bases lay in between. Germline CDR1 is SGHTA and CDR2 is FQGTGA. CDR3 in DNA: TGTGCCAGCAGCCTTTTTGAGAGCGGTCAAGAGACCCAGTACTTC. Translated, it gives CASSLFESGQETQYF.

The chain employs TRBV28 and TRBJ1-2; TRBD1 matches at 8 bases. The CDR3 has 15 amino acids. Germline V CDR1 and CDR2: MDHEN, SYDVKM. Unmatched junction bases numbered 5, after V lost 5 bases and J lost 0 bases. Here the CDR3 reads CASSPADRANYGYTF. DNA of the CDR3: TGTGCCAGCAGTCCTGCGGACAGGGCTAACTATGGCTACACCTTC.

In DNA, the CDR3 is TGCAGCGCTGGGACAGGGAAAGAGACCCAGTACTTC. Its translation is CSAGTGKETQYF. This chain joins TRBV29-1 and TRBJ2-5; 9 bases align to TRBD1. CDR1 is SQVTM and CDR2 is ANQGSEA in the germline V gene. Trimming at V came to 7 bases and at J to 3 bases, leaving 3 bases not matched to a gene. The CDR3 is 12 residues long.

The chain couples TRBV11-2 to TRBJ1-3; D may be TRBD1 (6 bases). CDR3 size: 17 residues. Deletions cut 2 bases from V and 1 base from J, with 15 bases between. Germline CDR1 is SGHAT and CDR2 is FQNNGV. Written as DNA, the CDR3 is TGTGCCAGCAGCTTACTCCGGAACAGGGAATCTGGAAACACCATATATTTT. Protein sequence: CASSLLRNRESGNTIYF.

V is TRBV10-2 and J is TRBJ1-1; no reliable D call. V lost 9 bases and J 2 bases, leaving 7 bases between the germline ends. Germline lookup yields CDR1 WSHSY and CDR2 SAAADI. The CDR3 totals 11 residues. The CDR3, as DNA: TGCGCCAGTTGGCATAACACTGAAGCTTTCTTT. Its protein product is CASWHNTEAFF.

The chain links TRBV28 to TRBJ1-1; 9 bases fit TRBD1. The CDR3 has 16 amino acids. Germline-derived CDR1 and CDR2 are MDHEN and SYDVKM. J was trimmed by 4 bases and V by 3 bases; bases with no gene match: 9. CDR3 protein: CASSFNRGRGGTEAFF. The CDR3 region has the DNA TGTGCCAGCAGTTTTAACAGGGGGCGAGGTGGCACTGAAGCTTTCTTT.

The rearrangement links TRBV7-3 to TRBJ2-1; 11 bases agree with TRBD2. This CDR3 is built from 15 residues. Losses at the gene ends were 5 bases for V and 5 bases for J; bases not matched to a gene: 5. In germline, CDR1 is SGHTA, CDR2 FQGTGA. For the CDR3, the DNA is TGTGCCAGCAGCATAATAGCGGGGGGGCACAATGAGCAGTTCTTC. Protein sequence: CASSIIAGGHNEQFF.

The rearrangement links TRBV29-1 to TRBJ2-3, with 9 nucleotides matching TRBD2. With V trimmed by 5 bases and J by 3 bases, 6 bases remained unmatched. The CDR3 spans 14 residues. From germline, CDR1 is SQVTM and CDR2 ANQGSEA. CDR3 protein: CSVRTSGPTDTQYF. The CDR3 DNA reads TGCAGCGTTAGAACTAGCGGGCCGACAGATACGCAGTATTTT.

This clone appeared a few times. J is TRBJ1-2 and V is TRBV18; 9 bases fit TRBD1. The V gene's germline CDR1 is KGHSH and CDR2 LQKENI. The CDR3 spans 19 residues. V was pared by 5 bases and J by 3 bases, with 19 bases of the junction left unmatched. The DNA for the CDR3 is TGTGCCAGCTCAAAGGGGGGAACGACAGGGGGGAACACGGACTATGGCTACACCTTC. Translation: CASSKGGTTGGNTDYGYTF.

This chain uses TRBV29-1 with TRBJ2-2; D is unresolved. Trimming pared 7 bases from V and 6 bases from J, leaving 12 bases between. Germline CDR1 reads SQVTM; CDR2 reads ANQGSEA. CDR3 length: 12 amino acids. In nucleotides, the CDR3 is TGCAGCGGCTACTGGTCGTCCGGGGAGCTGTTTTTT. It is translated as CSGYWSSGELFF.

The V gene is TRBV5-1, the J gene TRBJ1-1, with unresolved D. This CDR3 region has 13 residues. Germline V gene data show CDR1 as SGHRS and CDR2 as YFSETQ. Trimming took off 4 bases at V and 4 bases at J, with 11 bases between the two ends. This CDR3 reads CASSPAGGTEAFF. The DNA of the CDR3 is TGCGCCAGCAGCCCCGCAGGAGGCACTGAAGCTTTCTTT.

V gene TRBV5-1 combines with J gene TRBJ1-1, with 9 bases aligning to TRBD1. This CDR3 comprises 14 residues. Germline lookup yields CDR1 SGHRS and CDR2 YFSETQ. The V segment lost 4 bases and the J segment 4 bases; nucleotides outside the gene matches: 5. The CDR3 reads CASSPGQGSTEAFF. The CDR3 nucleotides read TGCGCCAGCAGCCCGGGACAGGGAAGCACTGAAGCTTTCTTT.

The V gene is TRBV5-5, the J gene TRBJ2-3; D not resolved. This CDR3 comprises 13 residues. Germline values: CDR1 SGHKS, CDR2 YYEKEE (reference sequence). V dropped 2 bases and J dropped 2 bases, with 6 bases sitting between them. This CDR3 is CASSFLATDTQYF. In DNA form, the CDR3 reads TGTGCCAGCAGCTTTTTAGCCACAGATACGCAGTATTTT.